The 5 T cell receptor beta chains below all came from one sample that was sequenced in a study of T cell changes during pregnancy in multiple sclerosis. Clones were read by immunoSEQ multiplex PCR, and TCRdb kept only the in-frame ones, dropping some. The sample records tens of thousands of clones, around 90% being singletons. The specimen was CD8+ T cells from peripheral blood mononuclear cells, collected after pregnancy. Every receptor here comes from a female donor with multiple sclerosis, enrolled in a pregnancy study.

CDR3: CASSDPGQRTVSYNEQFF. As DNA, the CDR3 is TGTGCCAGCAGTGACCCTGGTCAACGGACAGTCTCCTACAATGAGCAGTTCTTC. This chain joins TRBV6-4 and TRBJ2-1; weak D call: TRBD1 (6 bases). The CDR3 extends over 18 amino acids. CDR1 and CDR2 from the germline V gene are MRHNA and SNTAGT. Between the trimmed V and J ends, which lost 2 bases and 0 bases, there was a span of 17 bases.

This chain uses TRBV27 with TRBJ1-5, with a weak D call TRBD1 (5 bases). V lost 2 bases and J 3 bases, leaving 11 bases between the germline ends. The CDR3 has 15 amino acids. Germline CDR1 reads MNHEY; CDR2 reads SMNVEV (reference sequence). This CDR3 is CASSLGGAFNQPQHF. The CDR3 bases are TGTGCCAGCAGTTTAGGAGGGGCCTTCAATCAGCCCCAGCATTTT.

CDR3 region: CASSPPSRRGARTDTQYF. CDR3 DNA sequence: TGTGCCAGCAGCCCCCCCTCCAGGCGGGGGGCCCGGACAGATACGCAGTATTTT. The chain uses TRBV7-2 and TRBJ2-3, with TRBD2 matching over 8 bases. The J segment lost 3 bases and the V segment lost 5 bases, leaving 16 bases of the junction unmatched. Germline V lookup: CDR1 SGHTA, CDR2 FQGNSA. CDR3 length equals 18 residues.

This chain joins TRBV4-1 and TRBJ2-5, with a weak D call TRBD1 (5 bases). The CDR3 spans 13 residues. V was shortened by 2 bases and J by 7 bases, with 11 bases between the two germline ends. Germline V gene lookup returns CDR1 MGHRA and CDR2 YSYEKL. For the CDR3, the DNA is TGCGCCAGCAGCCAAACAGGAAGGGGGACCCAGTACTTC. Its translation: CASSQTGRGTQYF.

The chain links TRBV27 to TRBJ2-7; perhaps TRBD1 as D (5 bases). The V end was cut by 1 base, the J end by 6 bases, with 10 bases between. The CDR3 runs to 13 residues. Germline lookup yields CDR1 MNHEY and CDR2 SMNVEV (reference sequence). CDR3 sequence reads: CASSLWQGGEQYF. CDR3 sequence (DNA): TGTGCCAGCAGTTTATGGCAGGGCGGCGAGCAGTACTTC.